The clone carrying this TCR beta chain came up many times. What it binds is unknown. The data were taken from a study of T cell repertoires in cytomegalovirus infection. Study-wide background: Signatures in public TCR beta sequences pointed to both CMV infection and matching HLA type. Study observations and caveats: In two of eight donors, the top clonotype was HLA-C-restricted CMV-specific.

Using its own MiXCR run on the reads, TCRdb lists one record per CDR3 protein. Among 500,000 or so distinct CDR3 sequences listed, 15% to 20% were seen once. Germline-derived CDR1 and CDR2 are MNHEY and SVGAGI. Trimming left V 2 bases short and J 2 bases short, with 15 bases between. The CDR3 extends over 16 amino acids. The chain has TRBV6-5 and TRBJ1-2; the D gene is possibly TRBD1 (5 bases). Source material: CD8+ T cells from PBMCs. The clonotype comes from a human donor in good health (CMV status not recorded). Some clones in this sample may be carry-over from other donors' samples. The CDR3 coding sequence is TGTGCCAGCAGTTACCAGACAGCCCCGTTGAACTATGGCTACACCTTC. Its translation is CASSYQTAPLNYGYTF.